This T cell receptor beta chain appears in the sequencing data of a study of T cell responses to AZD1222 COVID-19 vaccine. Study-level results: Distributed over spike, vaccine-associated CD4 TCRs predominated at 160-218 and 743-854. Recipients of two AZD1222 doses showed rising Spike-specific TCR breadth and depth. Donor demographics were predominantly white British with a female majority; clonal diversity may be underestimated. Baseline testing showed seropositivity in only five to seven AZD1222 recipients.

The CDR3 has 13 amino acids. The ends were cut back, 3 bases at V and 6 bases at J, with 12 bases in the middle. In germline, CDR1 is SGHDT, CDR2 YYEEEE. The table came from immunoSEQ multiplex PCR; TCRdb's copy has only in-frame clones and leaves some out. The table includes 200,000 or so clones, 80% to 90% detected once. A word on this clone: Its specificity is not known.

The specimen was peripheral blood, collected on day 0 of AZD1222 vaccination. The sequence was obtained from an adult in good health. The chain combines TRBV5-6 with TRBJ2-5; a possible D gene is TRBD1 (5 bases). CDR3: CASSSPGFKTQYF. The CDR3, as DNA: TGTGCCAGCAGCTCCCCAGGGTTCAAGACCCAGTACTTC.